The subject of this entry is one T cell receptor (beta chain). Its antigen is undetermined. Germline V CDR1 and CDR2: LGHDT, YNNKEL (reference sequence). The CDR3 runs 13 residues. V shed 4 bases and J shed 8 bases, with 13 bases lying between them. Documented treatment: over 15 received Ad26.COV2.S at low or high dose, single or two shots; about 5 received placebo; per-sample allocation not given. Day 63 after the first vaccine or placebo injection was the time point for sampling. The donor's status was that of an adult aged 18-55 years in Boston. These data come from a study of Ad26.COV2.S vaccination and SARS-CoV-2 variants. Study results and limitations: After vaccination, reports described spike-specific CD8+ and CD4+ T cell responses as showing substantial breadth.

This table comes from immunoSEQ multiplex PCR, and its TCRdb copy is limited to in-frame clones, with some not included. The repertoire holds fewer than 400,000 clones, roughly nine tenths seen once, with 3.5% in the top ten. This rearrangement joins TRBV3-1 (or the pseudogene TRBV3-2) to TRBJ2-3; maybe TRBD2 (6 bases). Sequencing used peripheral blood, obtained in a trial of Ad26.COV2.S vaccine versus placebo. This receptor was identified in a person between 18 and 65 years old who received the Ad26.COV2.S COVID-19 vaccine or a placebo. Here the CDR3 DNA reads TGTGCCAGCAGCCTAGGAGGGGTCACTACGCAGTATTTT. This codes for CASSLGGVTTQYF.